The entry below describes one T cell receptor (beta chain). These data originate in a study of cytomegalovirus exposure and HLA in healthy donors. V gave up 1 base and J gave up 6 bases; unmatched junction bases: 10. Germline loops: CDR1 SGDLS, CDR2 YYNGEE. CDR3 size: 16 residues. Primers included in the PCR were 60 Vbeta and 13 Jbeta primers. Clones were read by immunoSEQ multiplex PCR, and TCRdb kept only the in-frame ones, dropping some. Among around 200,000 clones listed, 75% to 80% were seen once. The TCR comes from a man aged 18 to 30 in good health and CMV-seronegative. The V gene is TRBV9, the J gene TRBJ2-5, with 9 bases lining up with TRBD2. Input material: PBMCs. CDR3 DNA: TGTGCCAGCAGCGTATTCCCTAGCGGGGACGGGCAGACCCAGTACTTC. Residues: CASSVFPSGDGQTQYF.